This T cell receptor (beta chain) was identified during a study of T cells in Graves' hyperthyroidism and ophthalmopathy (dated 2019 in TCRdb). Looking at the study overall: Peripheral blood samples were taken at initial diagnosis, before any treatment was given. TCR V-J signatures able to tell the groups apart were searched for in a discovery cohort of 100 or so patients, of whom more than 40 had Graves' ophthalmopathy and about 60 had stable Graves' hyperthyroidism. TCR Vbeta CDR3 sequencing of 135 peripheral blood samples (43 ophthalmopathy, about 80 hyperthyroidism and around 17 progressor patients) is reported in the paper. Thyroid tissue and blood T-cell repertoires from about six Graves' hyperthyroidism patients were also compared in the study. The 100 or so discovery patients were randomly divided into training and test sets at a 7:3 ratio. Once sampling was done, hyperthyroidism patients were given methimazole at a starting dose of 30 mg daily, whereas ophthalmopathy patients were given high-dose intravenous methylprednisolone. Whether ophthalmopathy could be predicted prospectively was tested in an independent validation cohort made up of approximately 19 hyperthyroidism patients plus 17 patients who later progressed to ophthalmopathy. The research as a whole found: Most expanded thyroid clonotypes (frequency above 0.001) were also detected in blood, a finding suggesting that blood repertoires may reflect thyroid immune responses. In cross-validation, a model built on a 13 V-J signature told ophthalmopathy apart from stable hyperthyroidism with under 90% sensitivity and about 81% specificity, and in testing the same model reached 80%/75%. Sample size was not statistically predetermined, and blinding of investigators to group allocation was not performed. In validation, progression to ophthalmopathy was predicted by the model with 70% to 71% sensitivity and roughly 76% specificity, a median of roughly 6.4 months before onset.

Measured from the cysteine to the phenylalanine, the CDR3 is 13 residues long. The read is trimmed to its CDR3 DNA, 39 bases read in frame from base 1. The junction shows trimming of 4 bases on V and 1 base on J, plus 10 bases between the germline ends. As encoded in the germline V gene (reference sequence), CDR1 is GTSNPN while CDR2 is SVGIG. Moderately to severely active disease, a Clinical Activity Score of at least 3, a NOSPECS grade of at least 4, and a duration under 3 months were present in ophthalmopathy patients. Patients with uncontrolled infections, other autoimmune diseases, pregnancy or lactation were excluded. Diagnoses were based on clinical symptoms, serum thyroxine and TRAb, thyroid ultrasound and orbital computed tomography. PBMCs were separated from approximately 9.9 ml of fresh peripheral blood using Ficoll-Paque density gradient centrifugation. Trizol reagent was used to extract total RNA, and RNA quality was then checked on an Agilent 2100 Bioanalyzer.

TCR beta CDR3 regions were amplified from RNA transcripts. A first-round RT-PCR of the TCR CDR3 used the HTBI primer set with the Qiagen OneStep RT-PCR kit. The libraries were constructed in a second round of multiplex PCR and then size-selected and purified. Sequencing of the libraries was done on an Illumina HiSeq2000 using paired-end 100 bp reads. On the authors' methods: SOAPnuke was used to process the raw data, with reads discarded if the reads contained adapters or uncalled bases, had a mean Phred below 15, or lacked an exact constant-primer or identifier match. COPE v1.2.5 was used to merge the high-quality paired reads, and each unique nucleotide sequence was defined as a clonotype. MiTCR v1.1 was used to align the clonotypes against IMGT TRBV, TRBD and TRBJ reference segments. The analysis included only V-J combinations with a frequency above 0.0001, which together covered 99% to 99.2% of the repertoires. The TCS score was defined as the ratio of F50 (clonal expansion) to E x V (chaos), calculated using BLOSUM62-based TCRdist between CDR3 peptides within each V-J. Welch's t-statistics and random forest reduced roughly 530 V-J features to roughly 13, which were used in a naive Bayes classifier (R e1071). TCRdb took the public reads, trimmed them with fastp at Q25, ran MiXCR for clone calling and kept in-frame beta chains. Each CDR3 protein gets just one entry, which takes the most common genes and DNA from the rows behind it. Here the V and J calls rest on TCRdb's processing, not on the authors' analysis. Counted in this sample were over 500,000 distinct CDR3 sequences; 17% of them appeared once. In total, the top ten clones hold roughly a sixth of the sample.

This clonotype occurred many times. What this receptor recognizes is not known. No quality values exist for individual bases; no much larger clone is one base distant. This chain joins TRBV30 to TRBJ1-1; there is no confident call for the D gene. The sample taken for sequencing was blood. The sequence was collected from a woman younger than 30 with Graves' ophthalmopathy. The sequenced DNA is TGTGCCTGGACGGCCATACAGAACACTGAAGCTTTCTTT. Translated, it gives CAWTAIQNTEAFF. With the portions outside the CDR3 filled from the reference TRBV30 and TRBJ1-1 genes, the complete variable region becomes SQTIHQWPATLVQPVGSPLSLECTVEGTSNPNLYWYRQAAGRGLQLLFYSVGIGQISSEVPQNLSASRPQDRQFILSSKKLLLSDSGFYLCAWTAIQNTEAFFGQGTRLTVV.